The 31 T cell receptor beta chains below all came from one sample that was sequenced in a study of CD8+CD57+ T cells in acquired aplastic anemia. Those patients picked for sequencing had displayed CD8+CD57+ cell expansion on flow cytometry. CDR3 and TCR beta VDJ profiling relied on genomic DNA as the template. TCRdb re-called the reads through MiXCR, storing one row per CDR3 protein. The data show under 200,000 distinct CDR3 sequences, less than 60% seen once. The specimen sequenced was sorted CD4+, CD8+, or CD8+CD57+ T cells (not recorded which) from PBMCs. These receptors were collected from a human donor with aplastic anemia.

This clonotype was seen at least ten times. This chain uses TRBV6-6 with TRBJ2-3, with D uncertain. Trimming stripped 1 base from V and 2 bases from J, with 10 bases between. This CDR3 comprises 15 residues. CDR1 and CDR2 (germline): MNHNY, SVGAGI (reference sequence). The DNA of the CDR3 is TGTGCCAGCAGTTACTATGGGCTTGACACAGATACGCAGTATTTT. Encoded protein: CASSYYGLDTDTQYF.

This clonotype was found once. A much larger clone lies a single base off, so this may be a read error. The genes are TRBV28 and TRBJ2-7; the D gene is possibly TRBD1 (5 bases). The germline CDR1 and CDR2 sequences are MDHEN and SYDVKM. V was clipped by 7 bases and J by 7 bases, with 14 bases between them. The CDR3 runs to 12 residues. Written as DNA, the CDR3 is TGTGCCAGCACAGGGAACGTCCATGAGCAGTACTTC. Residues: CASTGNVHEQYF.

The chain links TRBV2 to TRBJ2-1; no clear D. Trimming stripped 6 bases from V and 2 bases from J, with 11 bases between. The CDR3 is made up of 14 amino acids. Germline CDR1 SNHLY, CDR2 FYNNEI. CDR3 sequence: CASSQGGTYNEQFF. CDR3 coding DNA: TGTGCCAGCAGCCAAGGCGGTACCTACAATGAGCAGTTCTTC.

In this sample, this clonotype turned up many times. This chain uses TRBV19 with TRBJ2-1; TRBD1 is a possible D gene (6 bases). CDR1 LNHDA and CDR2 SQIVND come from the germline V gene (reference sequence). V was clipped by 4 bases and J by 7 bases, with 17 bases between them. The length of the CDR3 is 15 residues. The CDR3 loop is CASSNRDKTGNEQFF. In DNA form, the CDR3 reads TGTGCCAGTAGTAACAGGGACAAAACCGGGAATGAGCAGTTCTTC.

This clonotype has a count of ten or more. The chain has TRBV6-6 and TRBJ2-7, with TRBD1 matching over 8 bases. V dropped 0 bases and J dropped 7; count of bases not matched to a gene: 8. The CDR3 contains 15 residues. Germline-derived CDR1 and CDR2 are MNHNY and SVGAGI (reference sequence). CDR3 bases: TGTGCCAGCAGTTACTCGCCAGGGGGCTCGGGGGAGCAGTACTTC. Amino acid sequence: CASSYSPGGSGEQYF.

This clonotype showed up just once. The chain employs TRBV12-3 or TRBV12-4 and TRBJ1-6; D gene uncertain. The V gene lost 1 base and the J gene lost 9 bases, with 4 bases spanning the gap. CDR3 size: 12 residues. The CDR3 DNA sequence: TGTGCCAGCAGTTTAGGGGGTTCACCCCTCCACTTT. It codes for CASSLGGSPLHF.

This clonotype was detected a few times. This chain joins TRBV19 and TRBJ2-1, with D perhaps TRBD1 (5 bases). V was trimmed by 4 bases and J by 4 bases, leaving 11 bases between them. The CDR3 covers 14 residues. Germline CDR1 LNHDA, CDR2 SQIVND (reference sequence). In DNA form, the CDR3 reads TGTGCCAGTAGTAACCAGGGTTGGTACAATGAGCAGTTCTTC. Translated: CASSNQGWYNEQFF.

The chain has TRBV5-1 and TRBJ2-3; 7 bases fit TRBD2. The CDR3 length is 16 residues. Germline V gene sequence: CDR1 SGHRS, CDR2 YFSETQ. The junction had 6 bases not matched to a gene; V was cut back by 1 base and J by 1 base. The DNA of the CDR3 is TGCGCCAGCAGCTTGTGGGGGGGAGTAGGCACAGATACGCAGTATTTT. Translated, it gives CASSLWGGVGTDTQYF.

The chain carries TRBV6-1 and TRBJ2-1; 9 nucleotides align to TRBD2. V lost 8 bases to trimming and J lost 8 bases; unmatched junction nucleotides: 19. Per the germline V gene, CDR1 is MNHNS and CDR2 is SASEGT. This CDR3 is built from 17 residues. CDR3 DNA sequence: TGTGCCAGCGGAAAAGGGCCCCCGGGACTAGCTGGGGATGAGCAGTTCTTC. Protein: CASGKGPPGLAGDEQFF.

With regard to this clonotype: A much larger clone sits a single nucleotide away, making a read error possible. V and J are TRBV5-1 and TRBJ2-1; no clear D. The germline V gene encodes CDR1 SGHRS and CDR2 YFSETQ. Trimming removed 6 bases from V and 4 bases from J, with 17 bases in between. This CDR3 contains 15 residues. The DNA for the CDR3 is TGCGCCAGCACCGTAAATGGGCTGGAGTACAATGAGCAGTTCTTC. As protein: CASTVNGLEYNEQFF. The entire variable domain, with the rest obtained from reference TRBV5-1 and TRBJ2-1, is as follows: KAGVTQTPRYLIKTRGQQVTLSCSPISGHRSVSWYQQTPGQGLQFLFEYFSETQRNKGNFPGRFSGRQFSNSRSEMNVSTLELGDSALYLCASTVNGLEYNEQFFGPGTRLTVL.

CDR3 nucleotide sequence: TGTGCCACCAGTTTATCAGGAGAGCAGTTCTTC. Its protein product is CATSLSGEQFF. This sequence joins TRBV24-1 and TRBJ2-1; D uncertain. Germline V CDR1 and CDR2: KGHDR, SFDVKD. Deletions cut 6 bases from V and 10 bases from J, with 9 bases between. The CDR3 runs to 11 residues.

Turning to this clonotype: The conserved phenylalanine or tryptophan normally closing the CDR3 is absent here, so this likely arose from a read error. The V call is TRBV15, the J call TRBJ1-5; 8 nucleotides agree with TRBD1. The CDR3 spans 14 residues. V lost 4 bases and J lost 8; bases outside the gene matches: 7. The germline V gene encodes CDR1 LNHNV and CDR2 YYDKDF (reference sequence). CDR3 region: CATSNGDRGEPQHS. Written as DNA, the CDR3 is TGTGCCACCAGCAACGGAGACAGGGGCGAGCCCCAGCATTCT.

The chain couples TRBV4-2 to TRBJ2-1; D remains ambiguous. CDR1 is LGHNA and CDR2 is YNFKEQ in the germline V gene. CDR3 size: 16 residues. The V end lost 5 bases, the J end lost 0 bases, and 14 bases lay between the germline ends. CDR3 coding DNA: TGTGCCAGCAGCACCTTGGCAGAGAGCTCCTACAATGAGCAGTTCTTC. This sequence encodes CASSTLAESSYNEQFF.

The chain recombines TRBV15 with TRBJ2-2; D might be TRBD2 (7 bases). CDR3 size: 17 residues. From germline, CDR1 is LNHNV and CDR2 YYDKDF (reference sequence). Between the trimmed V and J ends, which lost 3 bases and 3 bases, there was a span of 17 bases. As DNA, the CDR3 is TGTGCCACCAGCAGTAACCCCAGGGGAGGGTACACCGGGGAGCTGTTTTTT. Translation: CATSSNPRGGYTGELFF.

This clonotype appeared once. The gene calls are TRBV10-3 and TRBJ1-2; D might be TRBD1 (6 bases). Per the germline V gene, CDR1 is ENHRY and CDR2 is SYGVKD. The CDR3 runs 15 residues. Trimming left V 3 bases short and J 7 bases short, with 18 bases between. CDR3 in amino acids: CAISEEEGGFLGYTF. CDR3 DNA: TGTGCCATCAGTGAAGAGGAAGGGGGGTTTCTTGGCTACACCTTC.

To note about this clonotype: No conserved phenylalanine or tryptophan is present at the end of the CDR3, so a read error is the likely explanation. The CDR3 here is CASSVQTGELFL. CDR3 sequence (DNA): TGTGCCAGCAGCGTTCAGACCGGGGAGCTGTTTCTT. The chain is built from TRBV7-3 and TRBJ2-2; D remains ambiguous. There are 12 residues in the CDR3. Germline V CDR1 and CDR2: SGHTA, FQGTGA. V was trimmed by 5 bases and J by 5 bases, leaving 6 bases between them.

This clonotype was detected many times. CDR3 residues: CASSPGQPNEQFF. Here the CDR3 DNA reads TGTGCCAGCAGCCCAGGACAGCCCAATGAGCAGTTCTTC. This rearrangement joins TRBV7-3 to TRBJ2-1; maybe TRBD1 (6 bases). The ends were cut back, 5 bases at V and 6 bases at J, with 11 bases in the middle. Germline values: CDR1 SGHTA, CDR2 FQGTGA. The CDR3 runs to 13 residues. Using reference TRBV7-3 and TRBJ2-1 for the parts outside the CDR3, the full variable domain is GAGVSQTPSNKVTEKGKYVELRCDPISGHTALYWYRQSLGQGPEFLIYFQGTGAADDSGLPNDRFFAVRPEGSVSTLKIQRTERGDSAVYLCASSPGQPNEQFFGPGTRLTVL.

There are a few counts of this clonotype. V gene TRBV18 combines with J gene TRBJ2-7, with D possibly TRBD1 on 6 matching bases. Trimming shortened V by 6 bases and J by 2 bases, and 14 bases separated the two germline ends. The CDR3 loop spans 14 amino acids. Germline CDR1 KGHSH, CDR2 LQKENI. The CDR3 sequence: CASSPGAATYEQYF. CDR3 bases: TGTGCCAGCTCCCCAGGGGCCGCAACCTACGAGCAGTACTTC.

This sequence joins TRBV19 and TRBJ2-5, with 12 positions matching TRBD2. The CDR3 is 17 residues long. The V gene end was trimmed by 2 bases and the J gene end by 4 bases; junction bases not matched to a gene: 8. Germline CDR1 reads LNHDA; CDR2 reads SQIVND (reference sequence). CDR3 sequence reads: CASSIFGLAGLGETQYF. The CDR3 region has the DNA TGTGCCAGTAGTATATTCGGACTAGCGGGATTAGGAGAGACCCAGTACTTC.

This clonotype was counted at least ten times. J is TRBJ1-1 and V is TRBV20-1, with D possibly being TRBD1 (5 bases). Germline V CDR1 and CDR2: DFQATT, SNEGSKA (reference sequence). The CDR3 sequence is 15 residues long. The germline V and J ends were trimmed by 0 bases and 1 base, with 12 bases remaining between them. Here the CDR3 DNA reads TGCAGTGCTAGAGACCGACGGGACCCGAACACTGAAGCTTTCTTT. Translation: CSARDRRDPNTEAFF.

The rearrangement uses TRBV20-1 and TRBJ1-6, with a tentative D call TRBD1 (6 bases). This CDR3 is 14 amino acids long. V lost 3 bases and J lost 8, with 14 bases in between. Per the germline V gene, CDR1 is DFQATT and CDR2 is SNEGSKA (reference sequence). The CDR3 spells CSASLMGADSPLHF. CDR3 nucleotide sequence: TGCAGTGCTAGCCTCATGGGGGCTGATTCACCCCTCCACTTT.

This clonotype came up a few times. The chain recombines TRBV2 with TRBJ1-6; D is ambiguous. CDR1 SNHLY and CDR2 FYNNEI come from the germline V gene. The V end lost 4 bases, the J end lost 8 bases, and 9 bases lay between the germline ends. The CDR3 runs to 13 residues. CDR3 DNA: TGTGCCAGCAGTGGGTTTGCCGATTCACCCCTCCACTTT. It is translated as CASSGFADSPLHF. Full variable domain (outside the CDR3, taken from reference TRBV2 and TRBJ1-6): EPEVTQTPSHQVTQMGQEVILRCVPISNHLYFYWYRQILGQKVEFLVSFYNNEISEKSEIFDDQFSVERPDGSNFTLKIRSTKLEDSAMYFCASSGFADSPLHFGNGTRLTVT.

The chain is built from TRBV6-5 and TRBJ2-7; a weak D match, TRBD1 (6 bases). With 4 bases removed from V and 3 bases from J, the gap between germline ends came to 10 bases. The length of the CDR3 is 13 residues. Germline V gene sequence: CDR1 MNHEY, CDR2 SVGAGI. CDR3 residues: CASSFGQSYEQYF. The CDR3 DNA follows: TGTGCCAGCAGTTTTGGACAGAGCTACGAGCAGTACTTC.

This clonotype showed up many times. The chain carries TRBV9 and TRBJ1-1; 7 nucleotides match TRBD1. V lost 2 bases to trimming and J lost 2 bases; unmatched junction nucleotides: 6. CDR1 is SGDLS and CDR2 is YYNGEE in the germline V gene. CDR3 size: 15 residues. CDR3 region: CASSVGGTANTEAFF. CDR3 coding DNA: TGTGCCAGCAGCGTGGGCGGGACAGCCAACACTGAAGCTTTCTTT.

This chain joins TRBV15 and TRBJ2-7, with 10 nucleotides matching TRBD1. CDR3 length: 15 amino acids. CDR1 is LNHNV and CDR2 is YYDKDF in the germline V gene (reference sequence). Losses at the gene ends were 3 bases for V and 2 bases for J; bases not matched to a gene: 4. In DNA, the CDR3 is TGTGCCACCAGCAGTTCAGGGACAGGGGCCTACGAGCAGTACTTC. Its protein is CATSSSGTGAYEQYF.

To note about this clonotype: With a much larger clone just one base away, this may be a read error. The CDR3 DNA sequence: TGTACCAGCAGCTTAGGGACAGCCGGGGACATTCAGTACTTC. This translates into CTSSLGTAGDIQYF. This chain links TRBV7-9 with TRBJ2-4, with TRBD1 identical over 7 bases. The CDR3 runs to 14 residues. The V gene's germline CDR1 is SEHNR and CDR2 FQNEAQ (reference sequence).

Many counts were recorded for this clonotype. This sequence joins TRBV12-3 or TRBV12-4 and TRBJ1-2; a possible D gene is TRBD1 (6 bases). CDR3 length: 15 residues. V lost 2 bases to trimming and J lost 6 bases, with 16 bases between them. The CDR3 region is CASSLNTGAGDGYTF. The CDR3, as DNA: TGTGCCAGCAGTTTAAACACGGGGGCAGGCGATGGCTACACCTTC.

This clonotype was seen many times. The chain joins TRBV15 to TRBJ1-5; maybe TRBD1 (5 bases). V lost 5 bases to trimming and J lost 3 bases, with 17 bases between them. This CDR3 is 16 amino acids long. Germline V gives CDR1 LNHNV, CDR2 YYDKDF (reference sequence). CDR3 loop: CATSARSGLVNQPQHF. The CDR3 DNA reads as TGTGCCACCAGCGCTCGCTCAGGGTTGGTCAATCAGCCCCAGCATTTT.

Turning to this clonotype: One end of the junction fails to match germline, which may point to a read error. This rearrangement joins TRBV5-6 to TRBJ1-1; a possible D gene is TRBD1 (6 bases). CDR3 size: 15 residues. The germline V gene has CDR1 SGHDT and CDR2 YYEEEE. The CDR3 is CASSSSTGANTEASF. CDR3 sequence (DNA): TGTGCCAGCAGCTCATCGACAGGAGCGAACACTGAAGCTTCCTTT.

This clonotype ranks as medium-sized. This chain joins TRBV10-3 and TRBJ2-1; D perhaps matches TRBD1 (6 bases). The CDR3 length is 15 residues. Germline-derived CDR1 and CDR2 are ENHRY and SYGVKD. V lost 0 bases to trimming and J lost 0 bases, with 6 bases between them. Here the CDR3 reads CAISESGGSYNEQFF. CDR3 coding DNA: TGTGCCATCAGTGAGTCAGGGGGCTCCTACAATGAGCAGTTCTTC.

This clonotype was recorded a few times. The chain couples TRBV20-1 to TRBJ2-7; TRBD1 matches 7 bases. The CDR3 is made up of 14 amino acids. Germline V gives CDR1 DFQATT, CDR2 SNEGSKA (reference sequence). V was pared by 6 bases and J by 2 bases, with 10 bases of the junction left unmatched. The CDR3 spells CSASEKGATYEQYF. CDR3 nucleotide sequence: TGCAGTGCCAGCGAGAAGGGGGCAACCTACGAGCAGTACTTC.